The next 14 T cell receptor beta chains were all read from a single sample in a study of T cells in Graves' hyperthyroidism and ophthalmopathy. Amplification of TCR beta CDR3 regions used RNA as the template. When the TCR CDR3 underwent first-round RT-PCR, the HTBI primer set was used. TCRdb redid the calling of the multiplex PCR reads with MiXCR, one entry per CDR3 protein. The data hold hundreds of thousands of distinct CDR3 sequences, with approximately 15% observed a single time. The sample taken for sequencing was blood. The receptors were sampled from a woman between 35 and 50 years old with Graves' ophthalmopathy.

There are a few counts of this clonotype. The chain has TRBV6-1 and TRBJ2-6, with TRBD2 identical over 7 bases. V trimming: 6 bases; J trimming: 2 bases; junction bases outside the gene matches: 1. Germline V gene lookup returns CDR1 MNHNS and CDR2 SASEGT. The CDR3 length is 14 residues. CDR3 in amino acids: CASRLAAGANVLTF. The CDR3 nucleotides are TGTGCCAGCAGGCTAGCGGCTGGGGCCAACGTCCTGACTTTC.

The chain couples TRBV14 to TRBJ2-4; TRBD2 is a possible D gene (5 bases). The DNA end is more similar to TRBJ2-1, so the J call may be wrong. CDR3 length: 13 amino acids. CDR1 is SGHDN and CDR2 is FVKESK in the germline V gene. The CDR3 DNA follows: TGTGCCAGCAGCCTACGGACTCTCTCGGGTCAGTTCTTC. As protein: CASSLRTLSGQFF.

This clonotype showed up many times. This rearrangement joins TRBV12-3 or TRBV12-4 to TRBJ1-1; TRBD1 might be the D (5 bases). This CDR3 has 15 amino acids. The V end lost 6 bases, the J end lost 0 bases, and 14 bases lay between the germline ends. The chain's CDR3 is CASSPWGGMNTEAFF. CDR3 coding DNA: TGTGCCAGCAGCCCGTGGGGGGGTATGAACACTGAAGCTTTCTTT.

This clonotype was observed at least ten times. The chain recombines TRBV11-2 with TRBJ2-4; no reliable D call. Germline CDR1 reads SGHAT; CDR2 reads FQNNGV. This CDR3 is 14 amino acids long. V was pared by 5 bases and J by 4 bases, with 12 bases between. The CDR3 DNA is TGTGCCAGCAGCCCCGACGGGTGGAAAAACATTCAGTACTTC. This gives the protein CASSPDGWKNIQYF.

The table lists this clonotype with a few counts. The conserved closing phenylalanine or tryptophan is absent in this CDR3, likely reflecting a read error. The V call is TRBV6-1, the J call TRBJ2-5, with 11 bases fitting TRBD2. The germline gives CDR1 MNHNS, CDR2 SASEGT. This CDR3 has 15 residues. With 4 bases clipped from V and 4 bases from J, the junction kept 5 bases outside the gene matches. The CDR3 region has the DNA TGTGCCAGCAGTGTAGCGGGGGGGGGGCGAGAGACCCAGTACCTC. Translation gives CASSVAGGGRETQYL.

This clonotype was picked up many times. The CDR3 nucleotides read TGTGCCAGCAGCCTTACGGGGCCCATGAACACTGAAGCTTTCTTT. This translates into CASSLTGPMNTEAFF. This rearrangement joins TRBV2 to TRBJ1-1; a possible D gene is TRBD1 (5 bases). CDR1 and CDR2 from the germline V gene are SNHLY and FYNNEI. The CDR3 loop spans 15 amino acids. Trimming took 6 bases from V and 0 from J, leaving 14 bases between them.

Note on this clonotype: Given a much more abundant clone one base away, this may be a read error. This chain links TRBV30 with TRBJ1-5; D unclear. Germline assignment: CDR1 GTSNPN and CDR2 SVGIG (reference sequence). CDR3 length equals 13 residues. The CDR3 loop is CACGSYSNQPRHF. The CDR3 nucleotides read TGTGCCTGCGGATCTTATAGCAATCAGCCCCGGCATTTT. The variable domain in full, completed from reference TRBV30 and TRBJ1-5, reads SQTIHQWPATLVQPVGSPLSLECTVEGTSNPNLYWYRQAAGRGLQLLFYSVGIGQISSEVPQNLSASRPQDRQFILSSKKLLLSDSGFYLCACGSYSNQPRHFGDGTRLSIL.

This clonotype was recorded at least ten times. The chain combines TRBV3-1 with TRBJ1-6; the match to TRBD1 covers 10 bases. The germline V gene encodes CDR1 LGHDT and CDR2 YNNKEL (reference sequence). With V trimmed by 5 bases and J by 9 bases, 4 bases remained unmatched. This CDR3 comprises 14 residues. CDR3 DNA sequence: TGTGCCAGCAGCGAGACAGGGGGCGGTTCACCCCTCCACTTT. It specifies CASSETGGGSPLHF.

This clonotype appeared a few times. V usage is TRBV7-2 and J usage is TRBJ2-3; the D is unclear. There are 13 residues in the CDR3. V lost 4 bases, J lost 8 bases, and 13 bases lay in between. Germline assignment: CDR1 SGHTA and CDR2 FQGNSA. The CDR3 loop is CASSSTPGTTQYF. Written as DNA, the CDR3 is TGTGCCAGCAGCTCGACTCCCGGAACTACGCAGTATTTT.

This clonotype was picked up many times. DNA for the CDR3: TGTGCCAGCAATCCGGGACCGGTTAGCAATCAGCCCCAGCATTTT. It yields the protein CASNPGPVSNQPQHF. This rearrangement joins TRBV28 to TRBJ1-5, with D possibly being TRBD1 (5 bases). CDR3 size: 15 residues. Trimming left V 7 bases short and J 0 bases short, with 13 bases between. CDR1 is MDHEN, CDR2 SYDVKM, per germline.

This clonotype was seen more than once but under ten times. This chain connects TRBV7-3 to TRBJ2-3; D not certain. Per the germline V gene, CDR1 is SGHTA and CDR2 is FQGTGA. The V end lost 4 bases, the J end lost 0 bases, and 8 bases lay between the germline ends. The CDR3 length is 14 residues. The chain's CDR3 is CASSSTYSTDTQYF. The CDR3, as DNA: TGTGCCAGCAGCTCGACATATAGCACAGATACGCAGTATTTT. Looking up the rest from reference TRBV7-3 and TRBJ2-3 gives the full variable domain: GAGVSQTPSNKVTEKGKYVELRCDPISGHTALYWYRQSLGQGPEFLIYFQGTGAADDSGLPNDRFFAVRPEGSVSTLKIQRTERGDSAVYLCASSSTYSTDTQYFGPGTRLTVL.

This clonotype occurred many times. V gene TRBV3-1 combines with J gene TRBJ2-1; the match to TRBD1 covers 9 bases. The V and J ends lost 3 bases and 4 bases, in that order; junction bases with no gene match: 4. CDR1 and CDR2 (germline): LGHDT, YNNKEL (reference sequence). The CDR3 has 15 amino acids. CDR3 loop: CASSHDRGSYNEQFF. The CDR3 DNA reads TGTGCCAGCAGCCACGACAGGGGGTCATACAATGAGCAGTTCTTC.

This clonotype was counted many times. The chain couples TRBV20-1 to TRBJ1-1; D is unclear. Trimming pared 0 bases from V and 4 bases from J, leaving 15 bases between. CDR1 and CDR2 from the germline V gene are DFQATT and SNEGSKA (reference sequence). This CDR3 spans 15 amino acids. The CDR3 sequence: CSARDFGQLGTEAFF. Written as DNA, the CDR3 is TGCAGTGCTAGAGATTTTGGCCAGTTGGGCACTGAAGCTTTCTTT.

The V gene is TRBV4-1, the J gene TRBJ1-5; D unclear. Germline CDR1 is MGHRA and CDR2 is YSYEKL. V was pared by 0 bases and J by 10 bases, with 10 bases between. This CDR3 is built from 13 residues. The DNA of the CDR3 is TGCGCCAGCAGCCAAGATCAGGCGGTCCCCCAGCATTTT. Translation gives CASSQDQAVPQHF.